This TCR beta chain was retrieved from a study of T cells in Graves' hyperthyroidism and ophthalmopathy (dated by TCRdb to about 2019). Describing the broader study: TCR V-J signatures able to tell the groups apart were searched for in a discovery cohort of 95 or so patients, of whom 43 had Graves' ophthalmopathy and roughly 59 had stable Graves' hyperthyroidism. The paper reports TCR Vbeta CDR3 sequencing of 135 peripheral blood samples: over 40 ophthalmopathy, about 75 hyperthyroidism and 17 progressor patients. Prospective prediction of ophthalmopathy was tested in an independent validation cohort of fewer than 20 hyperthyroidism patients and approximately 17 patients who later progressed to ophthalmopathy. For training and testing, the 80 to 100 patients in the discovery cohort were randomly divided in a 7:3 ratio. After blood sampling, hyperthyroidism patients were treated with methimazole at a starting dose of 30 mg daily, and ophthalmopathy patients were treated with high-dose intravenous methylprednisolone. The study also compared thyroid tissue and blood T-cell repertoires from several Graves' hyperthyroidism patients. General findings and caveats noted by the study authors: A model built on a 13 V-J signature distinguished ophthalmopathy from stable hyperthyroidism, reaching roughly 88% sensitivity and 81.08% specificity in cross-validation and 80%/75% in testing. In validation, the model predicted progression to ophthalmopathy with 55% to 71% sensitivity and approximately 78% specificity, a median of 6.5 months before onset. Most expanded thyroid clonotypes (frequency above 0.001) were also detected in blood, suggesting blood repertoires may reflect thyroid immune responses. No statistical method was used to set the sample size in advance, and investigators knew the group allocation.

From the cysteine up to the phenylalanine, the CDR3 has a length of 17 residues. CDR3 DNA only is kept here, 51 bases in frame from base 1. Deletion took 8 bases off V and 4 bases off J, with a span of 26 bases between the germline ends. Per the germline V gene, MNHNS is the CDR1 and SASEGT is the CDR2. Any patient with an uncontrolled infection, another autoimmune disease, pregnancy or lactation was excluded. Diagnoses were established on the basis of clinical symptoms, serum thyroxine and TRAb, thyroid ultrasound, and orbital computed tomography. Trizol reagent was used to extract total RNA, and RNA quality was then checked on an Agilent 2100 Bioanalyzer. About this clonotype itself: What this receptor recognizes is not known. Base qualities are not provided; no much larger clone lies one nucleotide away.

The TCR beta CDR3 regions were amplified from the RNA transcripts. For the first round of RT-PCR on the TCR CDR3, the HTBI primer set was used together with the Qiagen OneStep RT-PCR kit. The libraries were constructed in a second round of multiplex PCR and then size-selected and purified. Paired-end sequencing of the libraries was performed with 100 bp reads on an Illumina HiSeq2000. The study's own analysis went as follows. SOAPnuke was used to process the raw data, throwing out any read that contained adapters or uncalled bases, had a mean Phred below 15, or lacked an exact constant-primer or identifier match. COPE v1.2.5 was used to merge the high-quality paired reads, and each unique nucleotide sequence was defined as a clonotype. MiTCR v1.1 was used to align the clonotypes against IMGT TRBV, TRBD and TRBJ reference segments. The analysis included only V-J combinations with a frequency above 0.0001, which together covered roughly 99% of the repertoires. The TCS score was defined as the ratio of F50 (clonal expansion) to E x V (chaos), calculated using BLOSUM62-based TCRdist between CDR3 peptides within each V-J. Welch's t-statistics and random forest reduced some 510 V-J features to roughly 13, which were used in a naive Bayes classifier (R e1071). Thyroid-blood repertoire similarity was quantified with the Morisita-Horn index. TCRdb reran the public reads through fastp at Q25 and MiXCR, keeping productive beta chains. Entries are consolidated by CDR3 protein sequence, retaining the most common genes and DNA. For this entry, the V and J calls and clone size follow TCRdb and not the study's own pipeline. The sample has a few hundred thousand distinct CDR3 sequences on record, around 43% of them singletons. Approximately 44% of the sample lies in the top ten.

Recombination joined TRBV6-1 with TRBJ1-2, with TRBD1 as a weak D call on 5 bases. Source material: peripheral blood or thyroid tissue (not recorded which). The sequence came from an adult woman with Graves' disease, either hyperthyroidism or ophthalmopathy (not recorded which). The sequenced DNA: TGTGCCAGCCTTACTTGGACGGTGGGGGACGCGAGCTATGGCTACACCTTC. It codes for CASLTWTVGDASYGYTF.